The clone carrying this T cell receptor beta chain has just a few counts. With a much larger clone just one base away, this may be a read error. TCRdb passed the multiplex PCR reads through MiXCR, listing each CDR3 protein once. Of 200,000 to 250,000 distinct CDR3 sequences listed, about 34% were seen once; the top ten hold around 1.4%. The CDR3 has 14 amino acids. Per the germline V gene, CDR1 is SGDLS and CDR2 is YYNGEE. This record comes from a study of breast tumors, draining lymph nodes, adjacent tissues. Breast cancer patients provided tissue from their axillary draining lymph nodes. The chain carries TRBV9 and TRBJ2-7, with D unresolved. The sequence came from a female donor with breast cancer. Some clones in this sample may be carry-over from other donors' samples. Sequenced: axillary lymph node tissue. The chain's CDR3 is CASSVEMGNYEQSF. The CDR3, as DNA: TGTGCCAGCAGCGTAGAGATGGGAAATTACGAGCAGTCCTTC.